The sample holds many counts of the clone carrying this T cell receptor (beta chain). Its antigen is unknown. This record comes from a study of CD8 T cells in ankylosing spondylitis. Broader study findings: The authors reported significant enrichment of disease-linked clones in matched ankylosing spondylitis synovial fluid. A TCR beta motif of under ten highly homologous variants appeared characteristic of ankylosing spondylitis blood. A CD8+ phenotype characterized the disease-linked clones, which were relatively rare in peripheral blood.

J was trimmed by 14 bases and V by 0 bases; bases with no gene match: 4. CDR1 and CDR2 (germline): MNHEY, SMNVEV (reference sequence). This CDR3 comprises 12 residues. Each TCR beta library was made by quantitative 5'-RACE that incorporated molecular barcodes. Via MiXCR, TCRdb re-called the 5' RACE reads, giving one row per CDR3 protein. This table holds some 220,000 distinct CDR3 sequences, 6% to 8.5% found once. The sample taken for sequencing was blood, either unsorted or a sorted T cell fraction (not recorded which). The chain uses TRBV27 and TRBJ2-1; 7 bases are shared with TRBD1. This clonotype was sampled from a male donor with ankylosing spondylitis. In DNA form, the CDR3 reads TGTGCCAGCAGTTTATCCGGGACAGAGGAGTTCTTC. This gives the protein CASSLSGTEEFF.